This TCR beta chain stems from a study of OX40 agonist ivuxolimab in advanced cancers. For the study at large: Clinicians treated patients with ivuxolimab, an agonistic anti-OX40 (CD134) antibody.

As for this clone: Its antigen is not known.

The assay was immunoSEQ multiplex PCR, and TCRdb's table has in-frame clones only and misses some. The sample consists of 65,000 to 90,000 clones, about 86% of them appearing once. Blood sampling was done at baseline, cycle 4 day 1, and cycle 7 day 1. Study-wide results and caveats: Some patients without response likewise showed low normalized clonal expansion. At 0.1 to 3.0 mg/kg, clonal expansion of CD4+ and CD8+ blood T cells had occurred by week 6.

This CDR3 is 16 amino acids long. The germline CDR1 and CDR2 sequences are LGHNA and YSLEER. The J segment lost 4 bases and the V segment lost 0 bases, leaving 6 bases of the junction unmatched. The origin of this receptor is an adult with an advanced solid tumor such as melanoma, head and neck, liver or kidney cancer. This material consisted of CD4+ or CD8+ T cells sorted from blood, taken in a trial of the OX40 agonist ivuxolimab. The chain combines TRBV4-3 with TRBJ2-3; 8 bases agree with TRBD2. The CDR3 is CASSQERAGVADTQYF. The CDR3 nucleotides read TGCGCCAGCAGCCAAGAGCGAGCGGGAGTAGCAGATACGCAGTATTTT.